Listed below are T cell receptor beta chains from one sample, sequenced in a study of blood T cell repertoires in COVID-19. Generated by immunoSEQ multiplex PCR, the TCRdb table keeps only in-frame clones and is missing some. The sample includes about half a million clones, 80% to 90% of them seen just once. Sequencing input: peripheral blood. Receptor source: a human donor in a cohort sampled during active COVID-19. CDR3s leave out the opening cysteine and the closing phenylalanine or tryptophan. The order of the fields is V gene, CDR3 protein.

V: TRBV5-6
CDR3: ASNSGTFTGELF

V: TRBV4-3
CDR3: ASSNSGRPQETQY

V: TRBV6-6
CDR3: ASSYLPLGEGF

V: TRBV5-1
CDR3: ASSLGGSGRTDTQY

V: TRBV9
CDR3: ASSPDRGLSGANVLT

V: TRBV19
CDR3: ASSVRDRSRRTPYNSPLH

V: TRBV7-2
CDR3: ASSLAVQGHGYT

V: TRBV4-3
CDR3: ASSHTGTLGNYGYT

V: TRBV28
CDR3: ASRGTRGTYEQY

V: TRBV6-5
CDR3: ASRDGTGSPDTQY

V: TRBV9
CDR3: ASSVVAGGGNAF

V: TRBV14
CDR3: ASSPTGLVQEQF

V: TRBV10-3
CDR3: AISEGAGTQY

V: TRBV5-1
CDR3: ASSLGSGYANEQY

V: TRBV27
CDR3: ASSLAGLSTDTQY

V: TRBV20-1
CDR3: SASRLGNTGELF

V: TRBV5-1
CDR3: ASSLEGFSSYNEQF

V: TRBV19
CDR3: ASSTNRDSILTGELF

V: TRBV28
CDR3: ASSSGGRYEQY

V: TRBV19
CDR3: ASGIRGPNEKLF

V: TRBV10-2
CDR3: ASRRLEGATRNEQF

V: TRBV19
CDR3: ASSGVAGGGYNEQF

V: TRBV2
CDR3: ASSGGGSNEKLF

V: TRBV18
CDR3: ASSQERGQINTEAF

V: TRBV7-3
CDR3: ASSLTSGLNEQF

V: TRBV21-1
CDR3: ASRRDYGYT

V: TRBV7-2
CDR3: ASSVEGQLYGYT

V: TRBV9
CDR3: ASSAPGYNEQF

V: TRBV7-3
CDR3: ASSPVPGTEKNEQY

V: TRBV11-3
CDR3: ASSHRTSGRPDTQY

V: TRBV2
CDR3: ASRLLVTDTQY

V: TRBV7-9
CDR3: ASSLASGFALGEQF

V: TRBV19
CDR3: ASSIGSPAYQETQY

V: TRBV18
CDR3: ASSPTTRTGGGNTEAF

V: TRBV5-1
CDR3: ASGTGTRSSYEQY

V: TRBV5-1
CDR3: ASSLASGGIVYGYT

V: TRBV27
CDR3: ASSLSPPGGYT

V: TRBV7-6
CDR3: ASSLGAGGDYGYT

V: TRBV9
CDR3: ASSRGTGGYEQY

V: TRBV7-9
CDR3: ASRRTGAANTGELF

V: TRBV25-1
CDR3: ASSIPGQTNTEAF

V: TRBV5-1
CDR3: ASARLAGGNTDTQY

V: TRBV29-1
CDR3: SVRSGTGNTGELF

V: TRBV6-1
CDR3: ASSDFISTSGRSGANVLT

V: TRBV21-1
CDR3: ASSKEGARPPTNYGYT

V: TRBV7-9
CDR3: ASSFSQGTEAF

V: TRBV10-2
CDR3: ASWKGNYGYT

V: TRBV10-1
CDR3: ASSKTGAYGYT

V: TRBV7-3
CDR3: ASRSGGSYNEQF

V: TRBV7-3
CDR3: ASSPTAGANVLT

V: TRBV11-2
CDR3: ASSLLTGTGSYEQY

V: TRBV9
CDR3: ASSRTGGQPQH

V: TRBV30
CDR3: AWRTHRADSPLH

V: TRBV19
CDR3: ASSTGPLAGVAETQY